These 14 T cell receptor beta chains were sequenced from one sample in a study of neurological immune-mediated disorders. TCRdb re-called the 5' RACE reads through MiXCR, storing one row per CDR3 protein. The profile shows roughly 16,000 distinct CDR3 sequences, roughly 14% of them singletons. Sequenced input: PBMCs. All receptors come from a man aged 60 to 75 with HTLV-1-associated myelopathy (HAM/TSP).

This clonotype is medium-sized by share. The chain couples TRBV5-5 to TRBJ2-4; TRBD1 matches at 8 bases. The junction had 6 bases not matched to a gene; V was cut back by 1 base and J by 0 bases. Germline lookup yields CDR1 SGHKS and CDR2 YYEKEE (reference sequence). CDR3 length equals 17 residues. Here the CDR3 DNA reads TGTGCCAGCAGCTTGAAGGGACAGGAGTTAGCCAAAAACATTCAGTACTTC. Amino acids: CASSLKGQELAKNIQYF.

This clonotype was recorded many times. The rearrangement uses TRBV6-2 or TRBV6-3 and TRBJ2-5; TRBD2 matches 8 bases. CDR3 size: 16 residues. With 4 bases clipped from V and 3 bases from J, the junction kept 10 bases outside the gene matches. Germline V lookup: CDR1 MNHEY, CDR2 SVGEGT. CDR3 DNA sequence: TGTGCCAGCAGTTGGGGAGGAAGCGGGGGTAAAGAGACCCAGTACTTC. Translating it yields CASSWGGSGGKETQYF.

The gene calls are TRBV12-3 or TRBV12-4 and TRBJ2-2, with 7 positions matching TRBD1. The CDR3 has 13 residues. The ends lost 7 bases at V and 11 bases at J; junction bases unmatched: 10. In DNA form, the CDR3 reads TGTGCCAGCATCGCGATCACAGGGGCCGAGCTGTTTTTT. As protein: CASIAITGAELFF.

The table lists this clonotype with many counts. This CDR3 reads CASSVAPGNTEAFF. CDR3 sequence (DNA): TGTGCCAGCAGCGTAGCCCCCGGGAACACTGAAGCTTTCTTT. The V call is TRBV9, the J call TRBJ1-1; D not certain. Deletions cut 0 bases from V and 1 base from J, with 7 bases between. The CDR3 has 14 residues. Germline CDR1 is SGDLS and CDR2 is YYNGEE. The variable domain in full, with the rest retrieved from reference TRBV9 and TRBJ1-1, is DSGVTQTPKHLITATGQRVTLRCSPRSGDLSVYWYQQSLDQGLQFLIQYYNGEERAKGNILERFSAQQFPDLHSELNLSSLELGDSALYFCASSVAPGNTEAFFGQGTRLTVV.

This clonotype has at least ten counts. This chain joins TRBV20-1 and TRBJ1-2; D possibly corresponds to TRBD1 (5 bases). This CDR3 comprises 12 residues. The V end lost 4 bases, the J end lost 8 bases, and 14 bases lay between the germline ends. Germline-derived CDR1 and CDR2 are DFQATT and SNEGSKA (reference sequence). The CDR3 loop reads CSAKTAVYGYTF. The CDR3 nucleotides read TGCAGTGCTAAGACAGCGGTCTACGGCTACACCTTC.

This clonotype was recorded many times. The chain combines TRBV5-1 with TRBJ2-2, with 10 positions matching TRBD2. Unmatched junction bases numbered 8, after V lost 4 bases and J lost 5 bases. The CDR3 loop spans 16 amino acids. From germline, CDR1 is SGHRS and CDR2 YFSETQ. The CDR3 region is CASSLNPAGGTGELFF. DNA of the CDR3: TGCGCCAGCAGCCTAAACCCAGCGGGGGGGACCGGGGAGCTGTTTTTT.

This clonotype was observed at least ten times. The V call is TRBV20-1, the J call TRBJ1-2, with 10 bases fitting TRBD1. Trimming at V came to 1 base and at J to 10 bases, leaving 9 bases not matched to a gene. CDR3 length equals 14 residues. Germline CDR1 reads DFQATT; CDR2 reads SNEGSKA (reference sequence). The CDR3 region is CSARASGQGLHYTF. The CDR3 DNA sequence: TGCAGTGCTAGAGCATCGGGACAGGGGTTGCACTACACCTTC.

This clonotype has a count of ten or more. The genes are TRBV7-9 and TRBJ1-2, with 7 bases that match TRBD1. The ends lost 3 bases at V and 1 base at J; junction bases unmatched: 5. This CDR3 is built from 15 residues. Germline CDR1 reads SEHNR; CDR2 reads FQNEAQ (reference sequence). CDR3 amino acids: CASSFGDSINYGYTF. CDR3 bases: TGTGCCAGCAGCTTCGGGGACAGTATTAACTATGGCTACACCTTC.

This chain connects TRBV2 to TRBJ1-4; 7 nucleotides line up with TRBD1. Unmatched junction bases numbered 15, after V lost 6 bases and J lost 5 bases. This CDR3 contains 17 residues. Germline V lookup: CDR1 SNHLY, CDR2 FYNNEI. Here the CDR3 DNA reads TGTGCCAGCAGCCGAGACAGGGAGGGAGGGCCGAATGAAAAACTGTTTTTT. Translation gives CASSRDREGGPNEKLFF.

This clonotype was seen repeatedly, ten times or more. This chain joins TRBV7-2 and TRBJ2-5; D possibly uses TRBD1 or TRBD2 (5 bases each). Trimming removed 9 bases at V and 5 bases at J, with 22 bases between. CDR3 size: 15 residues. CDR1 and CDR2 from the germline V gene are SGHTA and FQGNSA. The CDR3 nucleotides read TGTGCCAGTAACAGACAAAAGGGGAGAGGGGAGACCCAGTACTTC. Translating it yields CASNRQKGRGETQYF.

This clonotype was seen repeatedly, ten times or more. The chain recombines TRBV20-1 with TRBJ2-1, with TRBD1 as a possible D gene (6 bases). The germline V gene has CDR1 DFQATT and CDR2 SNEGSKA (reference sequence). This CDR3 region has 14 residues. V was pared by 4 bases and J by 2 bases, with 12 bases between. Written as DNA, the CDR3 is TGCAGTGCTACTCTTCAGGGGACCTACAATGAGCAGTTCTTC. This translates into CSATLQGTYNEQFF.

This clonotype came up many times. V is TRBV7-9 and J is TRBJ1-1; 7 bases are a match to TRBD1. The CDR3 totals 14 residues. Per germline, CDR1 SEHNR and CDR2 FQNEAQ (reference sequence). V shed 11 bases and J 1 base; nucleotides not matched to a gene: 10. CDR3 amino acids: CALVEDRRNTEAFF. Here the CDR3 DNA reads TGTGCCCTCGTTGAGGACAGGCGGAACACTGAAGCTTTCTTT.

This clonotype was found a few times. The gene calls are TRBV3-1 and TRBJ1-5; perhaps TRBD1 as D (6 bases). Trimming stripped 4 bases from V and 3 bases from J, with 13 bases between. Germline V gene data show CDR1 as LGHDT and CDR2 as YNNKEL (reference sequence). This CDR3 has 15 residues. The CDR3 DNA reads TGTGCCAGCAGCCCCAGAAGGGGGAACAATCAGCCCCAGCATTTT. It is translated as CASSPRRGNNQPQHF. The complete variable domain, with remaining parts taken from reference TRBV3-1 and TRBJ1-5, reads DTAVSQTPKYLVTQMGNDKSIKCEQNLGHDTMYWYKQDSKKFLKIMFSYNNKELIINETVPNRFSPKSPDKAHLNLHINSLELGDSAVYFCASSPRRGNNQPQHFGDGTRLSIL.

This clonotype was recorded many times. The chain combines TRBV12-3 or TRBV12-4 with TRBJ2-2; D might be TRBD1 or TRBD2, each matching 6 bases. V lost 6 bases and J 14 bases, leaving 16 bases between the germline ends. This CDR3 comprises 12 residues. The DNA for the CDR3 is TGTGCCAGCAGCTGGGAGGACAGCCGCCTGTTTTTT. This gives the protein CASSWEDSRLFF.